A selection of T cell receptor beta chains follows, all from one sample in a study of blood T cell repertoires in COVID-19. Measured with immunoSEQ multiplex PCR; TCRdb has only the in-frame clones, and not every one. This sample carries just over 200,000 clones, 85% to 90% of them seen once, and the ten largest clones take over 4.5%. The material sequenced was peripheral blood. The receptor set was obtained from a man older than 75 with acute or convalescent COVID-19. CDR3s include the opening cysteine and the closing phenylalanine or tryptophan. Fields, in order: J gene, clone size, D gene, V gene, CDR3 DNA, CDR3 protein. A D gene is named only where the DNA matches it firmly. Size tells how often a clone was seen (once, few, many) or the class of an expanded clone, and some rows leave it out.

J: TRBJ1-1; size: -; D: TRBD1; V: TRBV11-2; DNA: TGTGCCAGCAGCTTTCCGGGACAGTCCACTGAAGCTTTCTTT; CDR3: CASSFPGQSTEAFF
J: TRBJ2-4; size: once; D: -; V: TRBV19; DNA: TGTGCCAGTAGGCGCACTAGTTTGGGTTCAGAAAACATTCAGTACTTC; CDR3: CASRRTSLGSENIQYF
J: TRBJ1-2; size: few; D: -; V: TRBV13; DNA: TGTGCCAGCAGTCTCGGCGGGGGCGGCTACACCTTC; CDR3: CASSLGGGGYTF
J: TRBJ1-3; size: -; D: -; V: TRBV3-1/TRBV3-2; DNA: TGTGCCAGCAGCCTCAGGGCGAGCTCTGGAAACACCATATATTTT; CDR3: CASSLRASSGNTIYF
J: TRBJ2-3; size: -; D: -; V: TRBV6-1; DNA: TGTGCCAGCAGTGAAAAAGCAAATACGCAGTATTTT; CDR3: CASSEKANTQYF
J: TRBJ2-7; size: -; D: -; V: TRBV5-8; DNA: TGTGCCAGCAGCCCGACAGTACTAAATCTGGGCGAGCAGTACTTC; CDR3: CASSPTVLNLGEQYF
J: TRBJ2-7; size: once; D: TRBD1; V: TRBV18; DNA: TGTGCCAGCTCACCAGAGGGGGCAAGGGAGCAGTACTTC; CDR3: CASSPEGAREQYF
J: TRBJ2-5; size: once; D: TRBD2; V: TRBV9; DNA: TGTGCCAGCAGCGCACTAGCGGGAGCCCAGGAGACCCAGTACTTC; CDR3: CASSALAGAQETQYF
J: TRBJ2-7; size: -; D: -; V: TRBV20-1; DNA: TGCAGTGCATCCCCTGCCTACGAGCAGTACTTC; CDR3: CSASPAYEQYF
J: TRBJ2-2; size: -; D: TRBD2; V: TRBV6-2/TRBV6-3; DNA: TGTGCCAGCAGTTACCCCCCCCGGGACTATGACCGGGGGACCGGGGAGCTGTTTTTT; CDR3: CASSYPPRDYDRGTGELFF
J: TRBJ2-7; size: -; D: TRBD2; V: TRBV9; DNA: TGTGCCAGCAGCTCGGGACTAGCCTTCTACGAGCAGTACTTC; CDR3: CASSSGLAFYEQYF
J: TRBJ2-1; size: once; D: TRBD2; V: TRBV5-1; DNA: TGCGCCAGCAGACGTAGCGGGAGCTCCTACAATGAGCAGTTCTTC; CDR3: CASRRSGSSYNEQFF
J: TRBJ1-1; size: -; D: -; V: TRBV6-5; DNA: TGTGCCAGCAGTCCGGGGGGGCGGGCTTTCTTT; CDR3: CASSPGGRAFF
J: TRBJ2-1; size: -; D: TRBD1; V: TRBV7-2; DNA: TGTGCCAGCAGCTCCCCGACAGGGGCAGGGCTTGAGCAGTTCTTC; CDR3: CASSSPTGAGLEQFF
J: TRBJ1-4; size: -; D: TRBD1; V: TRBV19; DNA: TGTGCCAGTAGCGACAGGGGTTGGCAAGAAAAACTGTTTTTT; CDR3: CASSDRGWQEKLFF
J: TRBJ2-5; size: -; D: -; V: TRBV11-3; DNA: TGTGCCAGCAGCTTTACCTCAGGGGAGCGAGAGACCCAGTACTTC; CDR3: CASSFTSGERETQYF
J: TRBJ1-6; size: -; D: TRBD1; V: TRBV2; DNA: TGTGCCAGCTGTTGGGACAGTTATAATTCACCCCTCCACTTT; CDR3: CASCWDSYNSPLHF
J: TRBJ1-4; size: -; D: -; V: TRBV19; DNA: TGTGCCAGTAGTAGAAAAAGACAGGCAACTAATGAAAAACTGTTTTTT; CDR3: CASSRKRQATNEKLFF
J: TRBJ2-2; size: -; D: -; V: TRBV18; DNA: TGTGCCAGCTCACCACCTACCCGGGGGAACACCGGGGAGCTGTTTTTT; CDR3: CASSPPTRGNTGELFF
J: TRBJ2-3; size: -; D: TRBD1; V: TRBV7-9; DNA: TGTGCCAGCAGCCCCGCCGGGACAGAGAGCACAGATACGCAGTATTTT; CDR3: CASSPAGTESTDTQYF
J: TRBJ1-2; size: -; D: -; V: TRBV6-1; DNA: TGTGCCAGCAGTGAAGGACTGGGAGCCTATGGCTACACCTTC; CDR3: CASSEGLGAYGYTF
J: TRBJ2-4; size: once; D: -; V: TRBV21-1; DNA: TGTGCCAGCAGTATGGGGACAGGGGAAGCCAAAAACATTCAGTACTTC; CDR3: CASSMGTGEAKNIQYF
J: TRBJ2-1; size: -; D: -; V: TRBV5-5; DNA: TGTGCCAGCAGCACCCGGGGTAGCTCGGGGAATGAGCAGTTCTTC; CDR3: CASSTRGSSGNEQFF
J: TRBJ2-3; size: few; D: TRBD2; V: TRBV5-1; DNA: TGCGCCAGCAGCTTGGTGTTAGCGGGACGCACAGATACGCAGTATTTT; CDR3: CASSLVLAGRTDTQYF
J: TRBJ2-1; size: -; D: TRBD2; V: TRBV11-3; DNA: TGTGCCAGCAGCCCCAGCGGGAGCGACAGCAATGAGCAGTTCTTC; CDR3: CASSPSGSDSNEQFF
J: TRBJ2-5; size: -; D: TRBD1; V: TRBV6-5; DNA: TGTGCCAGCAGCCGACAGGGGTACGAGACCCAGTACTTC; CDR3: CASSRQGYETQYF
J: TRBJ2-2; size: -; D: TRBD2; V: TRBV24-1; DNA: TGTGCCACCAGTGATTTACGCGGGAGAGGCACCGGGGAGCTGTTTTTT; CDR3: CATSDLRGRGTGELFF
J: TRBJ2-7; size: -; D: -; V: TRBV12-3/TRBV12-4; DNA: TGTGCCAGCAGTTTTAGTACAGACGAGCAGTACTTC; CDR3: CASSFSTDEQYF
J: TRBJ2-7; size: -; D: TRBD2; V: TRBV5-1; DNA: TGCGCCAGCAGCTTGGTGGGACTAGCGGCTTTACCTGGGAAGGACGAGCAGTACTTC; CDR3: CASSLVGLAALPGKDEQYF
J: TRBJ1-6; size: -; D: -; V: TRBV6-5; DNA: TGTGCCAGCAGCTCAGGGTTTGGGAATTCACCCCTCCACTTT; CDR3: CASSSGFGNSPLHF
J: TRBJ2-3; size: -; D: -; V: TRBV18; DNA: TGTGCCAGCTCAAAAATAAAATTTGAAAGCGGAGCAGATACGCAGTATTTT; CDR3: CASSKIKFESGADTQYF
J: TRBJ2-7; size: -; D: TRBD2; V: TRBV13; DNA: TGTGCCAGCAGCTTAGGGGGAGGGTTCTCCTACGAGCAGTACTTC; CDR3: CASSLGGGFSYEQYF
J: TRBJ1-6; size: -; D: -; V: TRBV5-1; DNA: TGCGCCAGCAGCCAGTACCCCCCAGGGGATTATAATTCACCCCTCCACTTT; CDR3: CASSQYPPGDYNSPLHF